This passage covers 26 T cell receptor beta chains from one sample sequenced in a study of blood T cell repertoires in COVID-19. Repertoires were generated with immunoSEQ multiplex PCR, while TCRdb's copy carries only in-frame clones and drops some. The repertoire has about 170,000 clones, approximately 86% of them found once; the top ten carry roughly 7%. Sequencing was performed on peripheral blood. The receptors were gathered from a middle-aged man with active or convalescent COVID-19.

The DNA for the CDR3 is TGTGCCAGCAGGTCTACAGGGGACACTGAAGCTTTCTTT. It is translated as CASRSTGDTEAFF. This sequence joins TRBV6-5 and TRBJ1-1; 7 bases align to TRBD1. V dropped 6 bases and J dropped 3; count of bases not matched to a gene: 4. The CDR3 length is 13 residues. Germline V lookup: CDR1 MNHEY, CDR2 SVGAGI.

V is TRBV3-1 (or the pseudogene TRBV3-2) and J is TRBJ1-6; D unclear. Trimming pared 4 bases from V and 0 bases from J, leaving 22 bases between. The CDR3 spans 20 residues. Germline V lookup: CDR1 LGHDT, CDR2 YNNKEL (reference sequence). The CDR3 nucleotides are TGTGCCAGCAGCCCCGACGGTGGAGGGTCCAGTAGCTCCTATAATTCACCCCTCCACTTT. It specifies CASSPDGGGSSSSYNSPLHF.

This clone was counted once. The CDR3 DNA follows: TGTGCCAGCACCACGGGACAGGGTCAATTCGAGCAGTACTTC. Protein product: CASTTGQGQFEQYF. This chain links TRBV28 with TRBJ2-7; TRBD1 agrees at 9 bases. The CDR3 totals 14 residues. Germline-derived CDR1 and CDR2 are MDHEN and SYDVKM. Unmatched junction bases numbered 10, after V lost 7 bases and J lost 6 bases. Together with reference TRBV28 and TRBJ2-7, the CDR3 gives the full variable domain: DVKVTQSSRYLVKRTGEKVFLECVQDMDHENMFWYRQDPGLGLRLIYFSYDVKMKEKGDIPEGYSVSREKKERFSLILESASTNQTSMYLCASTTGQGQFEQYFGPGTRLTVT.

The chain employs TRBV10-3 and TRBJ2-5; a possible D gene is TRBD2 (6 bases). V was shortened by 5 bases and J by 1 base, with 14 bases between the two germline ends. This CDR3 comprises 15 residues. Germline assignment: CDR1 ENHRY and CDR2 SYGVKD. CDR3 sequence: CAISQGLQTQETQYF. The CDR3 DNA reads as TGTGCCATCAGTCAGGGACTCCAAACCCAAGAGACCCAGTACTTC.

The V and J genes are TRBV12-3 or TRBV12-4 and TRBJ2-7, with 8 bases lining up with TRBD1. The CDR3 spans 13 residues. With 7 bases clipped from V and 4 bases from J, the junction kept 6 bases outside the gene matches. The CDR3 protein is CASTPGQDYEQYF. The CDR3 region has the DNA TGTGCCAGCACGCCGGGACAGGATTACGAGCAGTACTTC.

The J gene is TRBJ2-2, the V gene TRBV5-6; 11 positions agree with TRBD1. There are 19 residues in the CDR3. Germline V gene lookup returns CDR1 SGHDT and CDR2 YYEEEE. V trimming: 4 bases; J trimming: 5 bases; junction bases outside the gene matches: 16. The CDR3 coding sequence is TGTGCCAGCAGCATCCGGGACAGGGGGTTCGCATCTGAGACCGGGGAGCTGTTTTTT. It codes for CASSIRDRGFASETGELFF. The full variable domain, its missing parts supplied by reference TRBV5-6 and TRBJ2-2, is DAGVTQSPTHLIKTRGQQVTLRCSPKSGHDTVSWYQQALGQGPQFIFQYYEEEERQRGNFPDRFSGHQFPNYSSELNVNALLLGDSALYLCASSIRDRGFASETGELFFGEGSRLTVL.

CDR3 amino acids: CASRPGHRLTYEQYF. CDR3 coding DNA: TGTGCCAGCAGGCCGGGACACCGATTAACCTACGAGCAGTACTTC. This rearrangement joins TRBV6-5 to TRBJ2-7; TRBD1 might be the D (6 bases). CDR1 MNHEY and CDR2 SVGAGI come from the germline V gene. CDR3 length: 15 amino acids. Trimming took 6 bases from V and 2 from J, leaving 17 bases between them.

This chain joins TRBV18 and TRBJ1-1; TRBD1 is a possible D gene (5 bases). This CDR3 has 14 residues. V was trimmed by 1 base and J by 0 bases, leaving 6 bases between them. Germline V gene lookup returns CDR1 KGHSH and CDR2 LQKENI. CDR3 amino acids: CASSPQGMNTEAFF. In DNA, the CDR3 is TGTGCCAGCTCACCACAGGGGATGAACACTGAAGCTTTCTTT. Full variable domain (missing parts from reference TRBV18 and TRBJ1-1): NAGVMQNPRHLVRRRGQEARLRCSPMKGHSHVYWYRQLPEEGLKFMVYLQKENIIDESGMPKERFSAEFPKEGPSILRIQQVVRGDSAAYFCASSPQGMNTEAFFGQGTRLTVV.

The CDR3 DNA follows: TGCGCCAGCAGTGAGTTAAACTACTCCTACGAGCAGTACTTC. Its translation is CASSELNYSYEQYF. The V gene is TRBV10-1, the J gene TRBJ2-7; D call uncertain. The CDR3 is made up of 14 amino acids. Germline values: CDR1 WNHNN, CDR2 SYGVQD (reference sequence). The V and J ends lost 1 base and 0 bases respectively, with 7 bases between them.

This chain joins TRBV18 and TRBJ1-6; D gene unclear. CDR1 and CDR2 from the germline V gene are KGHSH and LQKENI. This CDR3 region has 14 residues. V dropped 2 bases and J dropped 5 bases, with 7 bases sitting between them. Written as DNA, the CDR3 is TGTGCCAGCTCACCAGAGGGTAATAATTCACCCCTCCACTTT. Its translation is CASSPEGNNSPLHF.

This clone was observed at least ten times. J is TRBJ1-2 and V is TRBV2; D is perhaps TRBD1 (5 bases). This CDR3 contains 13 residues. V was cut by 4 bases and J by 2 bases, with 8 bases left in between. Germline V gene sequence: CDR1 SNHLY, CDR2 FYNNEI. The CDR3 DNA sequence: TGTGCCAGCAGTGCACAGGCGAACTATGGCTACACCTTC. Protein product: CASSAQANYGYTF.

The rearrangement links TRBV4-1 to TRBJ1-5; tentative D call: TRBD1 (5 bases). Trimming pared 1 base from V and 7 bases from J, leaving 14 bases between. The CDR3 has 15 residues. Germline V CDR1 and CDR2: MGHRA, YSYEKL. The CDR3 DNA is TGCGCCAGCAGCCAAGGGTCAGGGACTAAGCAGCCCCAGCATTTT. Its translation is CASSQGSGTKQPQHF.

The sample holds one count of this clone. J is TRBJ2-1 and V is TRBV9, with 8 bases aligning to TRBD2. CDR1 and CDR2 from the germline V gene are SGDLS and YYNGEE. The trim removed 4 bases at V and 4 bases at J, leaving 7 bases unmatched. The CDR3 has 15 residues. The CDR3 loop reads CASSPTGGGYNEQFF. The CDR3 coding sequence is TGTGCCAGCAGCCCTACGGGGGGGGGTTACAATGAGCAGTTCTTC.

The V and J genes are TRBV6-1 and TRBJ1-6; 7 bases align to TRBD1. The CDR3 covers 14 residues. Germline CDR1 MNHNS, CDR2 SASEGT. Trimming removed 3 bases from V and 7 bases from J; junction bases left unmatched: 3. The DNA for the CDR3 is TGTGCCAGCAGTGAGAGACAGGGAAATTCACCCCTCCACTTT. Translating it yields CASSERQGNSPLHF.

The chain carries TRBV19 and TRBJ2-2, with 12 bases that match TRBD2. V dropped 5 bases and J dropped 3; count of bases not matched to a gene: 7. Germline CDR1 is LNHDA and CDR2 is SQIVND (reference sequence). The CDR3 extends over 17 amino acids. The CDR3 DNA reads TGTGCCAGTAGTTCAAGACTAGCGGGGGAGTACACCGGGGAGCTGTTTTTT. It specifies CASSSRLAGEYTGELFF.

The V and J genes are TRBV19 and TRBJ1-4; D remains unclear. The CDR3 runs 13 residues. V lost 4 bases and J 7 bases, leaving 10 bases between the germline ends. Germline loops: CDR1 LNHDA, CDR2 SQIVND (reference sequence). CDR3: CASSSSGVEKLFF. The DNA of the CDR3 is TGTGCCAGTAGTAGTTCCGGGGTTGAAAAACTGTTTTTT.

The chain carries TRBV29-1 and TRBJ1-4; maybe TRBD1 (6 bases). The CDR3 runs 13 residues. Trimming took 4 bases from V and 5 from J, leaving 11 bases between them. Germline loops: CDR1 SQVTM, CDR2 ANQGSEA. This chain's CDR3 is CSVVTGSNEKLFF. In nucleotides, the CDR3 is TGCAGCGTTGTTACAGGGTCAAATGAAAAACTGTTTTTT.

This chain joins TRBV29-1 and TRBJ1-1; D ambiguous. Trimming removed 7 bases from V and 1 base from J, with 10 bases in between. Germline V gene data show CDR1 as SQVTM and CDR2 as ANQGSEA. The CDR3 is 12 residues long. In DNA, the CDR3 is TGCAGCGGGCGGGTAGCGAACACTGAAGCTTTCTTT. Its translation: CSGRVANTEAFF.

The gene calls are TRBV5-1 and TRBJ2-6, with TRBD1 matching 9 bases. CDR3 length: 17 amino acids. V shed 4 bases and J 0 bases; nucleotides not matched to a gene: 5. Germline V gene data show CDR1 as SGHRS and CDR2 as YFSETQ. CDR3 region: CASSRGQGFSGANVLTF. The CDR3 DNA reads TGCGCCAGCAGCCGCGGACAGGGGTTCTCTGGGGCCAACGTCCTGACTTTC.

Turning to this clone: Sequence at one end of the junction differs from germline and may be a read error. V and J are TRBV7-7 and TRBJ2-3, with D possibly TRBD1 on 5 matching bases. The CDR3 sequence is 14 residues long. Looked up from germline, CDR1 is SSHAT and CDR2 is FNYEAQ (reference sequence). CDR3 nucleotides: TGTGCTAGCAGCAAGGGGCCGAACACAGATACGCAGTATTTT. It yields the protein CASSKGPNTDTQYF.

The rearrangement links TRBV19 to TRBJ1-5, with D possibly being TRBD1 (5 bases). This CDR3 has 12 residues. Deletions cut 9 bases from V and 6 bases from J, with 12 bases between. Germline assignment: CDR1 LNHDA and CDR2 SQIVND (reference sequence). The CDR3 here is CASRQGSQPQHF. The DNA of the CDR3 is TGTGCCAGCCGTCAGGGATCTCAGCCCCAGCATTTT.

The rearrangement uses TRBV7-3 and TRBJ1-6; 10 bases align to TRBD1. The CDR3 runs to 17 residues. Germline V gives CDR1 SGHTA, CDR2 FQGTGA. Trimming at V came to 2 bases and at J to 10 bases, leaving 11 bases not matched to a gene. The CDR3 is CASSLSPRGTGVSPLHF. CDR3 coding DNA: TGTGCCAGCAGCTTATCCCCCCGGGGGACAGGGGTGTCACCCCTCCACTTT.

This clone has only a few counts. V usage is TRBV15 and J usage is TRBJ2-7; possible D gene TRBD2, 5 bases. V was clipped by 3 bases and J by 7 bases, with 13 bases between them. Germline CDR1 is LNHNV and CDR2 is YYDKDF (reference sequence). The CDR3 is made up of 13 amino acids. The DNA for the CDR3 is TGTGCCACCAGCAGCCCGCGGAGCGGTGAGCAGTACTTC. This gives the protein CATSSPRSGEQYF.

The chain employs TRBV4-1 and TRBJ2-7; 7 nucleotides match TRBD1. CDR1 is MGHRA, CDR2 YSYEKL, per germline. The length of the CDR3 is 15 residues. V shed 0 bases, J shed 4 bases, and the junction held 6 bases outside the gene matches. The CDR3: CASSQDAGQEYEQYF. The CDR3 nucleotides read TGCGCCAGCAGCCAAGATGCCGGACAGGAGTACGAGCAGTACTTC.

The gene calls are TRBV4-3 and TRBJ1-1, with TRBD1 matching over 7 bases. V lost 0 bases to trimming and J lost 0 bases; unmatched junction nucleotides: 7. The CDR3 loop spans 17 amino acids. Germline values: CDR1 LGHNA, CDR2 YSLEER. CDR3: CASSQDGAGGLNTEAFF. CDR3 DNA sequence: TGCGCCAGCAGCCAAGATGGGGCAGGGGGACTGAACACTGAAGCTTTCTTT.

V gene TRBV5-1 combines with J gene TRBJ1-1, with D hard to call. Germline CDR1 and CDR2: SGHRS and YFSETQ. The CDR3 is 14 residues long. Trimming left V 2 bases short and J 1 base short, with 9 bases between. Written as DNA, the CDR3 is TGCGCCAGCAGCTTAGTGGAGCCGAACACTGAAGCTTTCTTT. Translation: CASSLVEPNTEAFF.